The clone carrying this T cell receptor beta chain was found a few times. Trimming removed 1 base from V and 4 bases from J, with 11 bases in between. Germline assignment: CDR1 SNHLY and CDR2 FYNNEI. This CDR3 has 15 amino acids. Profiling relied on immunoSEQ multiplex PCR, and the TCRdb table lists in-frame clones only, not all of them. The table lists roughly 23,000 clones, about 50% of them singletons. This entry belongs to a study of radiation and T cells in renal cell carcinoma. Described treatment: 15 Gy SBRT to primary tumor, nephrectomy 4 weeks later. V and J are TRBV2 and TRBJ1-5; D gene ambiguous. This receptor was obtained from a woman aged 50 to 60 with renal cell carcinoma. The material was tumor tissue, obtained from a patient whose treatment included radiotherapy and nephrectomy. CDR3 nucleotide sequence: TGTGCCAGCAGTGAAGGGCCGGGCTTAAATCAGCCCCAGCATTTT. Residues: CASSEGPGLNQPQHF.